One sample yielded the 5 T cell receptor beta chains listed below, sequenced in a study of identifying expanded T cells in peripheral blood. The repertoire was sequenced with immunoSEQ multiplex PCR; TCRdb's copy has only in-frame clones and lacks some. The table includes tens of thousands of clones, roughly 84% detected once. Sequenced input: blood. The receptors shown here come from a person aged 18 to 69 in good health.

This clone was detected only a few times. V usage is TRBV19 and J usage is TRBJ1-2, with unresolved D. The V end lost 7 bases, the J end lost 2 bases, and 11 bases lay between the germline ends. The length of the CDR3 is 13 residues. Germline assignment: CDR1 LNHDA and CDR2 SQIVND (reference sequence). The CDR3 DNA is TGTGCCAGTACCCCCATCGGGAACTATGGCTACACCTTC. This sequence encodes CASTPIGNYGYTF.

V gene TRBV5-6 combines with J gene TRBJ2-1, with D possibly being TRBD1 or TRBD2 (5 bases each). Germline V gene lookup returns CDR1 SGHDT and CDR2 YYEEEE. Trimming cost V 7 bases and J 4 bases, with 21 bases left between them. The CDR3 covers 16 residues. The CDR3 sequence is CASGSMGPEAYNEQFF. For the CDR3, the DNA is TGTGCCAGCGGATCCATGGGACCCGAAGCTTACAATGAGCAGTTCTTC.

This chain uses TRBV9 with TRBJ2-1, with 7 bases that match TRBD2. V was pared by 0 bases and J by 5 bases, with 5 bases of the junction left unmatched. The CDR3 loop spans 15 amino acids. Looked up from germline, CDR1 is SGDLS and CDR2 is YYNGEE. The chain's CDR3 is CASSVVGGWNNEQFF. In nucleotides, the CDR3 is TGTGCCAGCAGCGTAGTGGGGGGGTGGAACAATGAGCAGTTCTTC. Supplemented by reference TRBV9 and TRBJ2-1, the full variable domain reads DSGVTQTPKHLITATGQRVTLRCSPRSGDLSVYWYQQSLDQGLQFLIQYYNGEERAKGNILERFSAQQFPDLHSELNLSSLELGDSALYFCASSVVGGWNNEQFFGPGTRLTVL.

Here the CDR3 reads CAWRRGNQPQHF. The CDR3 bases are TGTGCCTGGAGACGGGGGAATCAGCCCCAGCATTTT. The chain employs TRBV30 and TRBJ1-5; tentatively, D is TRBD1 (5 bases). The CDR3 totals 12 residues. Germline values: CDR1 GTSNPN, CDR2 SVGIG (reference sequence). Trimming removed 3 bases at V and 4 bases at J, with 7 bases between.

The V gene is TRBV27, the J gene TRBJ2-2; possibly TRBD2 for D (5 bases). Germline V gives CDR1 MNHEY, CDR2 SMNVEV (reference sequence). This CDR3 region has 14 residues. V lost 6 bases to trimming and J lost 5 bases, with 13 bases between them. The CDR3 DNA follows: TGTGCCAGCAGCCTTATGGGCGGGACCGGGGAGCTGTTTTTT. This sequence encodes CASSLMGGTGELFF.